These 9 T cell receptor beta chains were all obtained from the same sample, sequenced in a study of cytomegalovirus exposure and HLA in healthy donors. The PCR ran on 60 Vbeta and 13 Jbeta primers. The repertoire was sequenced with immunoSEQ multiplex PCR; TCRdb's copy has only in-frame clones and lacks some. The sample contains approximately 210,000 clones, over 60% of which appear only once. The sequencing sample was made of PBMCs. These receptors came from a woman aged 40 to 50 in good health and CMV-seronegative.

The chain recombines TRBV5-6 with TRBJ1-1; D is uncertain. V was clipped by 2 bases and J by 2 bases, with 7 bases between them. CDR1 is SGHDT and CDR2 is YYEEEE in the germline V gene. The CDR3 length is 13 residues. CDR3 region: CASSFRVNTEAFF. CDR3 bases: TGTGCCAGCAGCTTCCGAGTTAACACTGAAGCTTTCTTT.

The chain links TRBV5-6 to TRBJ1-2; TRBD1 aligns across 7 bases. The V and J ends lost 4 bases and 8 bases, in that order; junction bases with no gene match: 20. The germline gives CDR1 SGHDT, CDR2 YYEEEE. The length of the CDR3 is 17 residues. In DNA, the CDR3 is TGTGCCAGCAGCCCCGGACAGGTTTTTAATCCACTATGGGGCTACACCTTC. It encodes CASSPGQVFNPLWGYTF.

V gene TRBV9 combines with J gene TRBJ1-5; D is perhaps TRBD1 (5 bases). V was clipped by 0 bases and J by 2 bases, with 6 bases between them. This CDR3 is 14 amino acids long. Germline V CDR1 and CDR2: SGDLS, YYNGEE. CDR3 nucleotides: TGTGCCAGCAGCGTAGGGACACGCAATCAGCCCCAGCATTTT. Residues: CASSVGTRNQPQHF.

The chain uses TRBV5-1 and TRBJ2-1; 13 bases fit TRBD2. The CDR3 is 18 amino acids. V trimming: 2 bases; J trimming: 3 bases; junction bases outside the gene matches: 8. In germline, CDR1 is SGHRS, CDR2 YFSETQ. In DNA, the CDR3 is TGCGCCAGCAGCTTCAGGACTAGCGGGAGTGTAATCTACAATGAGCAGTTCTTC. This encodes CASSFRTSGSVIYNEQFF.

The chain recombines TRBV21-1 with TRBJ1-1. TRBV21-1 is deemed a pseudogene. This CDR3 spans 15 amino acids. The CDR3 DNA reads as TGTGCCAGCAGCTCGGCACATGGGGGGGCCCACGAGGCTTTCTTT. Translated, it gives CASSSAHGGAHEAFF.

The V and J genes are TRBV2 and TRBJ1-1; weak D call: TRBD1 (5 bases). The V gene lost 5 bases and the J gene lost 5 bases, with 15 bases spanning the gap. From germline, CDR1 is SNHLY and CDR2 FYNNEI. The length of the CDR3 is 14 residues. The CDR3 is CASSTGGGGTEAFF. The CDR3, as DNA: TGTGCCAGCAGTACCGGCGGGGGAGGGACTGAAGCTTTCTTT.

The rearrangement uses TRBV9 and TRBJ2-3, with 11 bases aligning to TRBD2. Germline trimming cut 4 bases from V and 4 bases from J; bases unmatched to any gene: 8. CDR3 length: 16 residues. Germline V gene data show CDR1 as SGDLS and CDR2 as YYNGEE. CDR3 in amino acids: CASSFRLAGGSDTQYF. CDR3 DNA sequence: TGTGCCAGCAGCTTCAGGCTAGCGGGAGGATCAGATACGCAGTATTTT.

The rearrangement uses TRBV6-5 and TRBJ1-1, with D maybe TRBD1 (6 bases). The V gene lost 6 bases and the J gene lost 1 base, with 15 bases spanning the gap. The CDR3 extends over 15 amino acids. The germline CDR1 and CDR2 sequences are MNHEY and SVGAGI. CDR3 coding DNA: TGTGCCAGCAGGCGACCCCCAGGGGCGAACACTGAAGCTTTCTTT. Protein sequence: CASRRPPGANTEAFF.

The V and J genes are TRBV10-3 and TRBJ2-4, with a weak D call TRBD2 (5 bases). The germline V gene encodes CDR1 ENHRY and CDR2 SYGVKD. CDR3 size: 14 residues. Between the trimmed V and J ends, which lost 6 bases and 1 base, there was a span of 10 bases. CDR3 protein: CAISDGDAKNIQYF. CDR3 sequence (DNA): TGTGCCATCAGCGACGGGGATGCCAAAAACATTCAGTACTTC.